In this sample, the clone carrying this T cell receptor (beta chain) turned up once. Its antigen is unidentified. This entry is derived from a study of T cell responses to AZD1222 COVID-19 vaccine. The study's findings and limits: The peak T cell response came first, and repertoires were sampled only after it.

Trimming took off 5 bases at V and 0 bases at J, with 1 base between the two ends. Germline V CDR1 and CDR2: MNHEY, SVGEGT. CDR3 size: 11 residues. It was second doses at about 4 or about 12 weeks that were pooled. Produced via immunoSEQ multiplex PCR; TCRdb's table is partial and in-frame only. This sample has about 31,000 clones; 85% to 90% occur once, and the top ten carry around 15%. This rearrangement joins TRBV6-2 or TRBV6-3 to TRBJ2-5; the D is unclear. The sample was peripheral blood, taken 28 days after the second AZD1222 dose. This receptor was identified in an adult who received the AZD1222 COVID-19 vaccine. The CDR3 loop reads CASSDQETQYF. The DNA of the CDR3 is TGTGCCAGCAGTGACCAAGAGACCCAGTACTTC.